A single T cell receptor beta chain is shown here with its context. Antigen unknown. This entry is derived from a study of human T cells and chemical hapten exposure. MiXCR, applied by TCRdb to the RACE reads, yields one record per CDR3 protein. The repertoire holds 150,000 to 200,000 distinct CDR3 sequences, with roughly 30% as singletons. The CDR3 loop spans 16 amino acids. Germline CDR1 and CDR2: MNHEY and SVGEGT. Losses at the gene ends were 6 bases for V and 2 bases for J; bases not matched to a gene: 12. Time point here: pre-sensitization, week 0. The treatment: therapeutic diphenylcyclopropenone sensitization with weekly scalp DPC. The starting material, unfractionated whole blood, was used for total RNA extraction. Notes on the study in general: TCRs above 1 in 1000 frequency stayed constant with DPC sensitization.

The origin of this receptor is a woman in her thirties with alopecia areata. Some clones in this sample may be carry-over from other donors' samples. The chain carries TRBV6-2 or TRBV6-3 and TRBJ2-7, with 8 bases lining up with TRBD1. This specimen was whole blood, taken in connection with sensitization to the hapten diphenylcyclopropenone (DPC). The CDR3 here is CASSEPRTGSPYEQYF. The CDR3, as DNA: TGTGCCAGCAGCGAACCCAGGACAGGGTCTCCCTACGAGCAGTACTTC.